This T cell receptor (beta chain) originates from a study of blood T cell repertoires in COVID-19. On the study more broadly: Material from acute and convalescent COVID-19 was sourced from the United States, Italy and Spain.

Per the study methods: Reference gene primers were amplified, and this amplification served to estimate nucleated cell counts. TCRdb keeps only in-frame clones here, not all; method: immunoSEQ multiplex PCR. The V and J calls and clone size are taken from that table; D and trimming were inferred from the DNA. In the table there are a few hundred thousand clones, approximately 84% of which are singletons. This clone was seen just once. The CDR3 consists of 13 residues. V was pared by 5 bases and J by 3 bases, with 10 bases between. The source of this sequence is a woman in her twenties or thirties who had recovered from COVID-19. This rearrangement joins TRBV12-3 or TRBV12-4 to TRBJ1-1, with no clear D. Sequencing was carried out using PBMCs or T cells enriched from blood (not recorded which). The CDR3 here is CASSLTRDTEAFF. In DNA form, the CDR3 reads TGTGCCAGCAGTCTAACGAGGGACACTGAAGCTTTCTTT.